This T cell receptor beta chain originates from a study of T cells in Graves' hyperthyroidism and ophthalmopathy. Whole-study findings and limits: The blood repertoire included most of the expanded thyroid clonotypes above 0.001. It was a median around 6 months before onset that the model predicted ophthalmopathy.

This clonotype has ten or more counts. Its antigen is currently unknown. Patients were excluded because of uncontrolled infection, other autoimmune disease, pregnancy or lactation. Initially, at the first diagnosis of hyperthyroidism and before any ophthalmopathy symptoms, blood was sampled. Using RNA transcripts as the source, TCR beta CDR3 regions were amplified. First-round RT-PCR of the TCR CDR3 relied on the HTBI primer set. TCRdb re-analysed the multiplex PCR reads in MiXCR, keeping a single row per CDR3 protein. The top ten hold roughly a quarter of the sample, which has about 270,000 distinct CDR3 sequences, about 25% seen once. The sequencing input was blood. This sequence was found in a man aged 35 to 55 with Graves' hyperthyroidism that later progressed to Graves' ophthalmopathy.

CDR3 loop: CASSLGTWSAGYTF. The DNA of the CDR3 is TGTGCCAGCAGCTTGGGTACCTGGAGCGCTGGCTACACCTTC. This sequence joins TRBV5-4 and TRBJ1-2; D is ambiguous. Germline values: CDR1 SGHNT, CDR2 YYREEE (reference sequence). Trimming took off 0 bases at V and 7 bases at J, with 13 bases between the two ends. This CDR3 comprises 14 residues.